Listed below are T cell receptor beta chains from one sample, sequenced in a study of T-cell reconstitution after alpha-beta-depleted transplantation in children. TCRdb processed the PCR reads anew with MiXCR; each CDR3 protein has one entry. The profile shows about 200,000 distinct CDR3 sequences, around 7% of them singletons. Sequences were derived from PBMCs, sampled before TCRalphabeta/CD19-depleted stem cell transplant. The source is a boy younger than 10 with acute lymphoblastic leukemia, due to receive a stem cell transplant. The CDR3 runs from the conserved cysteine through the conserved F or W. The D gene is left open where the match is weak. Clone size is not always given. Where it is, it says once, few, many or a class for expanded clones.

many,TRBV29-1,-,TRBJ2-1,CSVRSQAPGEQFF,TGCAGCGTTCGGTCTCAAGCGCCCGGGGAGCAGTTCTTC
many,TRBV6-5,-,TRBJ1-2,CASSLQAGLAYGYTF,TGTGCCAGCAGCTTACAGGCGGGGCTCGCCTATGGCTACACCTTC
-,TRBV11-2,-,TRBJ1-3,CVSSQIRGSGNTIYF,TGTGTCAGCAGCCAAATCAGGGGCTCTGGAAACACCATATATTTT
few,TRBV20-1,TRBD1,TRBJ1-5,CSVQGGRYSNQPQHF,TGCAGTGTTCAGGGGGGACGATATAGCAATCAGCCCCAGCATTTT
many,TRBV20-1,-,TRBJ1-2,CSARSPRSGFYGYGYTF,TGCAGTGCTAGGTCTCCCCGGTCGGGGTTCTACGGGTATGGCTACACCTTC
many,TRBV30,-,TRBJ2-4,CAWSVQEATLQYF,TGTGCCTGGAGTGTACAGGAGGCCACCCTTCAGTACTTC
many,TRBV2,TRBD2,TRBJ2-1,CASTRLAGGSNEQFF,TGTGCCAGCACTAGACTAGCGGGAGGGTCGAATGAGCAGTTCTTC
-,TRBV3-1,TRBD2,TRBJ2-1,CASSLSIAGGANEQFF,TGTGCCAGCAGCCTTTCCATAGCGGGGGGAGCCAATGAGCAGTTCTTC
few,TRBV5-6,-,TRBJ2-1,CASSYDSVSEQFF,TGTGCCAGCAGCTACGACAGCGTCTCTGAGCAGTTCTTC
many,TRBV7-2,-,TRBJ2-3,CASQRQSRTDTQYF,TGTGCCAGCCAGAGACAGTCCCGAACAGATACGCAGTATTTT
many,TRBV12-3/TRBV12-4,TRBD1,TRBJ1-2,CASSRQGSYGYTF,TGTGCCAGCAGCAGACAGGGATCCTATGGCTACACCTTC
-,TRBV5-1,-,TRBJ1-2,CASSLLGRGGYGYTF,TGCGCCAGCAGCTTGCTCGGCAGGGGTGGCTATGGCTACACCTTC
many,TRBV5-1,-,TRBJ2-5,CASSWFPGHYEEDQYF,TGCGCCAGCAGCTGGTTTCCGGGACATTATGAAGAGGACCAGTACTTC
many,TRBV28,-,TRBJ1-1,CASNQDTVNTEAFF,TGTGCCAGCAACCAGGACACTGTGAACACTGAAGCTTTCTTT
many,TRBV20-1,-,TRBJ2-7,CSAYLGLYFYEQYF,TGCAGTGCTTACTTGGGGCTTTACTTCTACGAGCAGTACTTC
many,TRBV29-1,TRBD1,TRBJ1-2,CSVGTVGYGYTF,TGCAGCGTGGGGACAGTCGGATATGGCTACACCTTC
many,TRBV15,TRBD1,TRBJ1-5,CATSRRQGGDNQPQHF,TGTGCCACCAGCAGAAGACAGGGCGGTGACAATCAGCCCCAGCATTTT
many,TRBV10-1,TRBD2,TRBJ2-3,CASSDGTSSTDTQYF,TGCGCCAGCAGTGACGGGACTAGTAGCACAGATACGCAGTATTTT
many,TRBV6-5,TRBD2,TRBJ2-1,CASSSLAGGPVGNEQFF,TGTGCCAGCAGTTCTCTCGCGGGAGGGCCGGTTGGCAATGAGCAGTTCTTC
few,TRBV20-1,-,TRBJ1-1,CSAPLPGRLNTEAFF,TGCAGTGCTCCGCTACCGGGACGGTTAAACACTGAAGCTTTCTTT
few,TRBV5-4,TRBD1,TRBJ1-1,CASSWDRDTEAFF,TGTGCCAGCAGCTGGGACAGAGACACTGAAGCTTTCTTT
-,TRBV20-1,TRBD2,TRBJ2-7,CSARESAGGYEQYF,TGCAGTGCTAGAGAGTCAGCGGGGGGCTACGAGCAGTACTTC
many,TRBV20-1,TRBD2,TRBJ2-7,CSATPGASGAYEQYF,TGCAGTGCTACACCTGGGGCTAGCGGTGCCTACGAGCAGTACTTC
-,TRBV4-1,TRBD1,TRBJ2-1,CASSPRQGADEQFF,TGCGCCAGCAGCCCTCGACAGGGGGCGGATGAGCAGTTCTTC
many,TRBV20-1,TRBD1,TRBJ2-1,CSVIRQGNEQFF,TGCAGTGTTATCCGACAGGGGAATGAGCAGTTCTTC
many,TRBV2,TRBD1,TRBJ1-2,CASRGAQGGGYTF,TGTGCCAGCCGGGGGGCGCAAGGGGGCGGCTACACCTTC
few,TRBV12-3/TRBV12-4,-,TRBJ2-2,CASSLAITGELFF,TGTGCCAGCAGTTTAGCGATCACCGGGGAGCTGTTTTTT
many,TRBV18,-,TRBJ1-3,CASSPGLGNTIYF,TGTGCCAGCTCACCGGGCCTTGGAAACACCATATATTTT
many,TRBV6-1,-,TRBJ2-7,CASSIWADEQYF,TGTGCCAGCAGTATATGGGCCGACGAGCAGTACTTC
-,TRBV21-1,-,TRBJ2-7,CASSNYFLRIAVYEQYF,TGTGCCAGCAGCAATTACTTCCTTAGGATAGCGGTCTACGAGCAGTACTTC
many,TRBV18,-,TRBJ2-1,CASSPRVGGTVEQFF,TGTGCCAGCTCACCGCGCGTTGGAGGGACAGTTGAGCAGTTCTTC